The clone carrying this TCR beta chain appeared a few times. Its specificity is not known. This record comes from a study of T-cell reconstitution after alpha-beta-depleted transplantation in children. Overall study results and limits: It was newly produced T cells that mostly accounted for T-cell counts and diversity one year after transplant. Alpha-beta T cells about two months after transplant reportedly derived from several hundred expanded graft clones. Some patients owed their high day-60 TCRbeta diversity to surviving recipient T cells and thymic progenitors.

Unique molecular identifiers were incorporated when the TCRbeta library was constructed. Using its own MiXCR run on the PCR reads, TCRdb lists one record per CDR3 protein. Of more than 500,000 distinct CDR3 sequences listed, more than 9.5% are singletons. Source: PBMCs, mostly from graft donor cells, taken 180 days after TCRalphabeta/CD19-depleted stem cell transplant. The source of this sequence is a female patient aged 2-9 years who had a stem cell transplant for aplastic anemia, so the T cells may come from the graft donor.

CDR3 loop: CASSSSGLADLRSYNEQFF. The CDR3 nucleotides are TGTGCCAGCAGCTCGTCGGGACTAGCGGACTTGCGGTCCTACAATGAGCAGTTCTTC. The chain employs TRBV7-8 and TRBJ2-1; 11 bases agree with TRBD2. The V and J ends lost 4 bases and 1 base, in that order; junction bases with no gene match: 12. The CDR3 covers 19 residues. In germline, CDR1 is SGHVS, CDR2 FQNEAQ.